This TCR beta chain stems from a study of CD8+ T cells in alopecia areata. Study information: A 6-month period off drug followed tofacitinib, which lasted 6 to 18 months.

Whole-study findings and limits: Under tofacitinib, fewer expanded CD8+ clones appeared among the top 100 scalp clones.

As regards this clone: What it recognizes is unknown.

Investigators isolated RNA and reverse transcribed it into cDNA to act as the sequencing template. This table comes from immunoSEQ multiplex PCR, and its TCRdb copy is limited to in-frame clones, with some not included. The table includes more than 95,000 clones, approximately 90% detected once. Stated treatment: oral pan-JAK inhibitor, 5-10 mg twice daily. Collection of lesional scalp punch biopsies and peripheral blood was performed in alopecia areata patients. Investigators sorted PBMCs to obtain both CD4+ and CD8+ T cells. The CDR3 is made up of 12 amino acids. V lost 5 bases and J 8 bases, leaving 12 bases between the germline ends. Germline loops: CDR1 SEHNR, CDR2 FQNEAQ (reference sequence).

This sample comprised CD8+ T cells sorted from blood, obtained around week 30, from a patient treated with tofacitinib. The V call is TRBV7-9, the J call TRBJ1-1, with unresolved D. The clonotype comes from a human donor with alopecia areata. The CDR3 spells CASSPLGSEAFF. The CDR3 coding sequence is TGTGCCAGCAGCCCACTTGGGTCGGAAGCTTTCTTT.